The 32 T cell receptor beta chains below were found in one sample sequenced in a study of T cell responses to AZD1222 COVID-19 vaccine. Measured with immunoSEQ multiplex PCR; TCRdb has only the in-frame clones, and not every one. The profile shows 130,000 to 150,000 clones, roughly 90% of them singletons. The specimen was peripheral blood, collected 28 days after the second AZD1222 dose. The receptors originated from an adult who received the AZD1222 COVID-19 vaccine.

The V call is TRBV6-5, the J call TRBJ1-5; D call uncertain. Trimming shortened V by 2 bases and J by 0 bases, and 8 bases separated the two germline ends. Germline V CDR1 and CDR2: MNHEY, SVGAGI. The CDR3 contains 15 residues. The CDR3 is CASSYGRNSNQPQHF. Written as DNA, the CDR3 is TGTGCCAGCAGTTACGGGAGAAATAGCAATCAGCCCCAGCATTTT.

The V and J genes are TRBV19 and TRBJ1-3; 7 nucleotides align to TRBD1. The CDR3 contains 16 residues. The germline V gene encodes CDR1 LNHDA and CDR2 SQIVND (reference sequence). Trimming removed 4 bases from V and 1 base from J; junction bases left unmatched: 7. CDR3 in DNA: TGTGCCAGTAGTAACAGGGGAGGACCTTCTGGAAACACCATATATTTT. Translation gives CASSNRGGPSGNTIYF.

The V and J genes are TRBV7-9 and TRBJ1-4; 9 bases align to TRBD1. The V segment lost 5 bases and the J segment 8 bases; nucleotides outside the gene matches: 9. CDR3 length equals 15 residues. Per the germline V gene, CDR1 is SEHNR and CDR2 is FQNEAQ (reference sequence). The CDR3 DNA reads TGTGCCAGCAGCCCCAACAGGGGGCCGGTGGAAAAACTGTTTTTT. Translating gives CASSPNRGPVEKLFF.

This clone was observed once. The chain has TRBV12-3 or TRBV12-4 and TRBJ1-2; D not certain. Trimming removed 6 bases from V and 4 bases from J, with 12 bases in between. The CDR3 has 13 amino acids. CDR3 residues: CASSLNRFYGYTF. The CDR3 DNA reads as TGTGCCAGCAGCCTGAATCGCTTCTATGGCTACACCTTC.

The chain employs TRBV5-4 and TRBJ2-3, with 9 bases fitting TRBD2. V shed 4 bases, J shed 1 base, and the junction held 7 bases outside the gene matches. CDR3 length: 16 amino acids. Germline V CDR1 and CDR2: SGHNT, YYREEE (reference sequence). CDR3 coding DNA: TGTGCCAGCAGCCGGAGGGCGGGGGGGGGCACAGATACGCAGTATTTT. Translation: CASSRRAGGGTDTQYF. The whole variable domain, remainder taken from reference TRBV5-4 and TRBJ2-3, is ETGVTQSPTHLIKTRGQQVTLRCSSQSGHNTVSWYQQALGQGPQFIFQYYREEENGRGNFPPRFSGLQFPNYSSELNVNALELDDSALYLCASSRRAGGGTDTQYFGPGTRLTVL.

The V gene is TRBV7-3, the J gene TRBJ2-3; 10 positions agree with TRBD2. CDR3 length: 15 amino acids. From germline, CDR1 is SGHTA and CDR2 FQGTGA. J lost 2 bases, V lost 5 bases, and 4 bases had no gene match. The DNA for the CDR3 is TGTGCCAGCAGCCTAGCGGGGGCCCTCACAGATACGCAGTATTTT. Amino acid sequence: CASSLAGALTDTQYF.

The J gene is TRBJ1-1, the V gene TRBV13; no clear D gene. V was clipped by 0 bases and J by 11 bases, with 16 bases between them. The CDR3 sequence is 14 residues long. Germline-derived CDR1 and CDR2 are PRHDT and FYEKMQ (reference sequence). CDR3 bases: TGTGCCAGCAGCTTAGGACAGCCACTGGGAGGTGCTTTCTTT. Amino acid sequence: CASSLGQPLGGAFF.

This clone was counted a single time. The J gene is TRBJ1-2, the V gene TRBV27, with D perhaps matching TRBD1 (6 bases). Germline values: CDR1 MNHEY, CDR2 SMNVEV (reference sequence). Trimming removed 4 bases from V and 4 bases from J, with 16 bases in between. CDR3 length equals 15 residues. The CDR3 loop reads CASSSRTDYPYGYTF. The CDR3 nucleotides are TGTGCCAGCAGTTCTCGGACAGATTACCCCTATGGCTACACCTTC.

This rearrangement joins TRBV3-1 (or the pseudogene TRBV3-2) to TRBJ1-6; 11 nucleotides align to TRBD1. The germline CDR1 and CDR2 sequences are LGHDT and YNNKEL (reference sequence). J was trimmed by 9 bases and V by 0 bases; bases with no gene match: 4. There are 16 residues in the CDR3. The CDR3 loop reads CASSQEPGQGASPLHF. The CDR3 region has the DNA TGTGCCAGCAGCCAAGAACCCGGACAGGGGGCTTCACCCCTCCACTTT.

This chain connects TRBV19 to TRBJ1-5; D is possibly TRBD1 (5 bases). Trimming shortened V by 0 bases and J by 2 bases, and 17 bases separated the two germline ends. The CDR3 totals 18 residues. Germline V gives CDR1 LNHDA, CDR2 SQIVND (reference sequence). DNA for the CDR3: TGTGCCAGTAGTATAGATAGCGCCTCGGACAAACGCAATCAGCCCCAGCATTTT. Translated: CASSIDSASDKRNQPQHF.

The sample holds one count of this clone. The chain recombines TRBV24-1 with TRBJ2-1; D unclear. Between the trimmed V and J ends, which lost 3 bases and 0 bases, there was a span of 2 bases. CDR3 size: 13 residues. Per germline, CDR1 KGHDR and CDR2 SFDVKD. CDR3: CATSDPSYNEQFF. The CDR3 DNA is TGTGCCACCAGTGATCCCTCCTACAATGAGCAGTTCTTC.

The chain joins TRBV5-1 to TRBJ2-2; 11 bases match TRBD2. Germline V gene data show CDR1 as SGHRS and CDR2 as YFSETQ. The V and J ends lost 4 bases and 0 bases, in that order; junction bases with no gene match: 8. The CDR3 consists of 18 residues. The CDR3, as DNA: TGCGCCAGCAGCACCACTCTAGCGGGAGGACCGAACACCGGGGAGCTGTTTTTT. Translation: CASSTTLAGGPNTGELFF. Full variable domain (missing parts from reference TRBV5-1 and TRBJ2-2): KAGVTQTPRYLIKTRGQQVTLSCSPISGHRSVSWYQQTPGQGLQFLFEYFSETQRNKGNFPGRFSGRQFSNSRSEMNVSTLELGDSALYLCASSTTLAGGPNTGELFFGEGSRLTVL.

The chain uses TRBV6-5 and TRBJ1-6; D remains ambiguous. Between the trimmed V and J ends, which lost 5 bases and 10 bases, there was a span of 12 bases. The CDR3 spans 13 residues. The germline V gene has CDR1 MNHEY and CDR2 SVGAGI. The CDR3 coding sequence is TGTGCCAGCAGTAGGTTGGAAAGATCACCCCTCCACTTT. It codes for CASSRLERSPLHF.

V is TRBV2 and J is TRBJ2-5; TRBD2 aligns across 9 bases. The CDR3 covers 16 residues. The trim removed 3 bases at V and 4 bases at J, leaving 9 bases unmatched. CDR1 SNHLY and CDR2 FYNNEI come from the germline V gene. Here the CDR3 reads CASSDIAGVTPETQYF. Written as DNA, the CDR3 is TGTGCCAGCAGTGATATAGCGGGAGTTACACCAGAGACCCAGTACTTC.

The genes are TRBV6-5 and TRBJ1-5; 9 positions agree with TRBD1. The J segment lost 6 bases and the V segment lost 8 bases, leaving 5 bases of the junction unmatched. CDR1 MNHEY and CDR2 SVGAGI come from the germline V gene. The CDR3 has 13 residues. In nucleotides, the CDR3 is TGTGCCAGCGGAAGGGACAGGGCTCAGCCCCAGCATTTT. This translates into CASGRDRAQPQHF.

This clone appeared once. This rearrangement joins TRBV6-5 to TRBJ1-2; perhaps TRBD1 as D (6 bases). V was pared by 6 bases and J by 4 bases, with 12 bases between. This CDR3 is built from 13 residues. Germline V gene data show CDR1 as MNHEY and CDR2 as SVGAGI. The CDR3 is CASREDSTYGYTF. In DNA form, the CDR3 reads TGTGCCAGCAGGGAGGACAGTACCTATGGCTACACCTTC.

The chain couples TRBV5-8 to TRBJ2-1; the match to TRBD1 covers 7 bases. The CDR3 consists of 15 residues. CDR1 SGHTS and CDR2 YDEGEE come from the germline V gene. The V gene end was trimmed by 3 bases and the J gene end by 4 bases; junction bases not matched to a gene: 7. In nucleotides, the CDR3 is TGTGCCAGCAGCTCAGCCGGGACAGCTTACAATGAGCAGTTCTTC. Translating gives CASSSAGTAYNEQFF.

The V call is TRBV3-1 (or the pseudogene TRBV3-2), the J call TRBJ2-5; the D gene is possibly TRBD2 (6 bases). Germline V gives CDR1 LGHDT, CDR2 YNNKEL (reference sequence). CDR3 size: 16 residues. Trimming left V 6 bases short and J 5 bases short, with 22 bases between. CDR3 nucleotide sequence: TGTGCCAGCAGTGACTCGCGGGGCTTCTTTAGGGAGACCCAGTACTTC. Amino acids: CASSDSRGFFRETQYF.

This clone has just a few counts. The chain combines TRBV7-9 with TRBJ1-2; D gene ambiguous. V lost 2 bases and J lost 7, with 11 bases in between. CDR1 SEHNR and CDR2 FQNEAQ come from the germline V gene (reference sequence). The CDR3 contains 13 residues. This chain's CDR3 is CASSLSRLGGYTF. The DNA of the CDR3 is TGTGCCAGCAGCTTAAGTCGGCTAGGTGGCTACACCTTC.

CDR3 residues: CASSLNPTRRTNEQFF. Here the CDR3 DNA reads TGTGCCAGCAGCTTAAACCCGACTAGGAGGACCAATGAGCAGTTCTTC. The genes are TRBV7-3 and TRBJ2-1, with D possibly being TRBD2 (6 bases). Germline V gives CDR1 SGHTA, CDR2 FQGTGA. The CDR3 consists of 16 residues. V lost 1 base and J 6 bases, leaving 16 bases between the germline ends.

The V call is TRBV6-2 or TRBV6-3, the J call TRBJ2-7, with D tentatively TRBD2 (5 bases). Germline assignment: CDR1 MNHEY and CDR2 SVGEGT. This CDR3 spans 14 amino acids. The V end was cut by 4 bases, the J end by 2 bases, with 12 bases between. The chain's CDR3 is CASSSGYLTYEQYF. CDR3 sequence (DNA): TGTGCCAGCAGTTCGGGATACCTGACCTACGAGCAGTACTTC.

The chain employs TRBV7-9 and TRBJ1-1; TRBD1 agrees at 8 bases. CDR3 length equals 15 residues. V lost 6 bases to trimming and J lost 1 base; unmatched junction nucleotides: 7. Germline-derived CDR1 and CDR2 are SEHNR and FQNEAQ (reference sequence). The CDR3, as DNA: TGTGCCAGCAGGTATGATACAGGGGGGAACACTGAAGCTTTCTTT. It specifies CASRYDTGGNTEAFF.

The chain employs TRBV10-3 and TRBJ1-5, with no clear D. The CDR3 runs 12 residues. The V end was cut by 5 bases, the J end by 5 bases, with 7 bases between. Germline CDR1 and CDR2: ENHRY and SYGVKD. The CDR3 here is CAISNTDQPQHF. The CDR3 nucleotides read TGTGCCATCAGTAACACAGATCAGCCCCAGCATTTT.

The chain combines TRBV2 with TRBJ2-2; D ambiguous. The CDR3 loop spans 14 amino acids. Deletions cut 1 base from V and 6 bases from J, with 9 bases between. Looked up from germline, CDR1 is SNHLY and CDR2 is FYNNEI. This chain's CDR3 is CASSEGARPGELFF. CDR3 nucleotides: TGTGCCAGCAGTGAAGGGGCCCGGCCCGGGGAGCTGTTTTTT.

The chain is built from TRBV29-1 and TRBJ2-5; 7 bases align to TRBD1. J was trimmed by 2 bases and V by 6 bases; bases with no gene match: 6. The germline gives CDR1 SQVTM, CDR2 ANQGSEA. CDR3 length: 13 amino acids. This CDR3 is CSVGTVIQETQYF. The CDR3 DNA sequence: TGCAGCGTCGGGACAGTAATACAAGAGACCCAGTACTTC. Full variable domain (outside the CDR3, taken from reference TRBV29-1 and TRBJ2-5): SAVISQKPSRDICQRGTSLTIQCQVDSQVTMMFWYRQQPGQSLTLIATANQGSEATYESGFVIDKFPISRPNLTFSTLTVSNMSPEDSSIYLCSVGTVIQETQYFGPGTRLLVL.

The V gene is TRBV5-1, the J gene TRBJ2-6; D unclear. CDR1 is SGHRS, CDR2 YFSETQ, per germline. V shed 2 bases and J shed 0 bases, with 9 bases lying between them. The CDR3 sequence is 16 residues long. CDR3 amino acids: CASSFGSSSGANVLTF. Written as DNA, the CDR3 is TGCGCCAGCAGCTTCGGCAGCAGCTCTGGGGCCAACGTCCTGACTTTC. The full variable domain, completed using reference TRBV5-1 and TRBJ2-6, is KAGVTQTPRYLIKTRGQQVTLSCSPISGHRSVSWYQQTPGQGLQFLFEYFSETQRNKGNFPGRFSGRQFSNSRSEMNVSTLELGDSALYLCASSFGSSSGANVLTFGAGSRLTVL.

This chain links TRBV19 with TRBJ2-7, with 7 bases matching TRBD1. Unmatched junction bases numbered 7, after V lost 9 bases and J lost 2 bases. Germline V CDR1 and CDR2: LNHDA, SQIVND (reference sequence). The CDR3 length is 13 residues. Written as DNA, the CDR3 is TGTGCCAGCCGTCAAGGACAGGCCTACGAGCAGTACTTC. Translating gives CASRQGQAYEQYF.

This sequence joins TRBV7-9 and TRBJ1-1; D is ambiguous. CDR1 and CDR2 (germline): SEHNR, FQNEAQ (reference sequence). The CDR3 has 13 amino acids. Trimming cost V 6 bases and J 4 bases, with 12 bases left between them. The DNA for the CDR3 is TGTGCCAGCAGTTCGCAGGAGGGCACTGAAGCTTTCTTT. This encodes CASSSQEGTEAFF.

A few counts support this clone. This chain's CDR3 is CASSRLAGAASYEQYF. The CDR3 nucleotides read TGTGCCAGCAGTAGACTAGCGGGAGCGGCGTCCTACGAGCAGTACTTC. The chain is built from TRBV2 and TRBJ2-7; 12 bases match TRBD2. V was clipped by 5 bases and J by 1 base; unmatched bases: 6. The CDR3 is 16 amino acids. The germline gives CDR1 SNHLY, CDR2 FYNNEI.

The chain couples TRBV9 to TRBJ1-2; 8 positions match TRBD1. The CDR3 runs to 15 residues. The germline CDR1 and CDR2 sequences are SGDLS and YYNGEE. The junction had 6 bases not matched to a gene; V was cut back by 4 bases and J by 1 base. CDR3 coding DNA: TGTGCCAGCAGCCACACGACAGGGGTTAACTATGGCTACACCTTC. This codes for CASSHTTGVNYGYTF.

The chain carries TRBV28 and TRBJ1-2, with D perhaps matching TRBD1 (6 bases). The CDR3 length is 13 residues. From germline, CDR1 is MDHEN and CDR2 SYDVKM. V was pared by 7 bases and J by 7 bases, with 16 bases between. The CDR3 sequence: CASKQRDISGYTF. In DNA form, the CDR3 reads TGTGCCAGCAAACAGAGGGACATCTCTGGCTACACCTTC.

This clone was recorded a few times. The chain links TRBV6-5 to TRBJ2-7, with a possible D match to TRBD1 (5 bases). Per the germline V gene, CDR1 is MNHEY and CDR2 is SVGAGI. The length of the CDR3 is 13 residues. Trimming took 5 bases from V and 1 from J, leaving 9 bases between them. The CDR3 loop reads CASSLRESYEQYF. The CDR3 DNA follows: TGTGCCAGCAGTCTCAGGGAATCCTACGAGCAGTACTTC.